A selection of T cell receptor beta chains follows, all from one sample in a study of blood T cell repertoires in COVID-19. The method was immunoSEQ multiplex PCR; TCRdb's version includes in-frame clones alone and lacks a portion of them. The table records 350,000 to 450,000 clones, about nine tenths of them present only once. Specimen: peripheral blood. The source of these receptors is a woman between 35 and 50 years old with COVID-19, enrolled during active disease. Both conserved end residues are part of each CDR3. D genes are given only for firm matches. Where a row states a size, it is once, few, many or the class of an expanded clone; other rows omit it.

NA | NA | TRBJ1-4 | TRBV28 | TGTGCCAGCAGTCGCGCGGGGGGGCCAACTAATGAAAAACTGTTTTTT | CASSRAGGPTNEKLFF
TRBD1 | NA | TRBJ2-1 | TRBV18 | TGTGCCAGCTCGTTGACAGGGTACTCCTACAATGAGCAGTTCTTC | CASSLTGYSYNEQFF
TRBD1 | NA | TRBJ1-1 | TRBV5-1 | TGCGCCAGCAGCTTAGGGACAGGGGAGTTAGCTTTCTTT | CASSLGTGELAFF
TRBD1 | NA | TRBJ2-3 | TRBV29-1 | TGCAGCGTTGGACAGGGAAGCTTCACAGATACGCAGTATTTT | CSVGQGSFTDTQYF
NA | NA | TRBJ1-2 | TRBV29-1 | TGCAGCGTTGAAGACAGTTACTATGGCTACACCTTC | CSVEDSYYGYTF
TRBD1 | few | TRBJ1-5 | TRBV6-2/TRBV6-3 | TGTGCCAGCAGTTACTCCCCACTTAGGGGGCTCCAGCCCCAGCATTTT | CASSYSPLRGLQPQHF
TRBD2 | once | TRBJ2-3 | TRBV7-6 | TGTGCCAGCAGCATACTGACTAGCTCAGTAGTTCGCACAGATACGCAGTATTTT | CASSILTSSVVRTDTQYF
TRBD2 | NA | TRBJ2-3 | TRBV9 | TGTGCCAGCGGGTCCGGGGGGATTAGCACAGATACGCAGTATTTT | CASGSGGISTDTQYF
TRBD1 | NA | TRBJ2-5 | TRBV11-1 | TGTGCCAGCAGCTGGGGACAGGGCTTGGAGACCCAGTACTTC | CASSWGQGLETQYF
TRBD1 | NA | TRBJ1-4 | TRBV15 | TGTGCCACCAGCTTGCGGACAGGTGGAGATGAAAAACTGTTTTTT | CATSLRTGGDEKLFF
NA | few | TRBJ1-2 | TRBV7-9 | TGTGCCAGCAGCGTTCACGGCTATGGCTACACCTTC | CASSVHGYGYTF
TRBD2 | once | TRBJ2-5 | TRBV7-2 | TGTGCCAGCAGCTTATTGGGGCTAGCGGGAGGATCAGAGACCCAGTACTTC | CASSLLGLAGGSETQYF
TRBD1 | NA | TRBJ2-1 | TRBV28 | TGTGCCAGCACACACAGACGGGACAGGGTTGTCTACAATGAGCAGTTCTTC | CASTHRRDRVVYNEQFF
TRBD1 | once | TRBJ1-2 | TRBV7-2 | TGTGCCAGCAGCTTAGGGATAACAGGGGAAGGCTACACCTTC | CASSLGITGEGYTF
NA | NA | TRBJ1-2 | TRBV19 | TGTGCCAGTAGGACCGCGGGGGGCTACACCTTC | CASRTAGGYTF
TRBD2 | NA | TRBJ2-1 | TRBV28 | TGTGCCAGCAGTTTCCCGACTAGCGGGAGGGCCAATGAGCAGTTCTTC | CASSFPTSGRANEQFF
NA | NA | TRBJ1-2 | TRBV28 | TGTGCCAGCAGTTTAGCAGGGGCGGTCGGCTACACCTTC | CASSLAGAVGYTF
TRBD1 | NA | TRBJ1-3 | TRBV4-3 | TGCGCCAGCAGCCAAGAGGACAGGATAGGAAACACCATATATTTT | CASSQEDRIGNTIYF